These 10 T cell receptor beta chains were all obtained from the same sample, sequenced in a study of shared clonotypes between healthy human individuals. CD45RO-negative CD8 cells positively selected for CCR7 made up the naive population, which excluded terminally differentiated effector memory CD45RA+ cells. The protocol was immunoSEQ multiplex PCR, while the TCRdb copy is restricted to in-frame clones and leaves out a portion. In the table there are roughly 570,000 clones, 95% to 98% of which are singletons. The sequenced material came from naive CD8+ T cells sorted from blood. The receptors stem from a man aged 25 to 40 in good health.

The chain combines TRBV13 with TRBJ2-1, with a weak D call TRBD1 (5 bases). The V gene lost 3 bases and the J gene lost 8 bases, with 14 bases spanning the gap. This CDR3 has 14 amino acids. The germline gives CDR1 PRHDT, CDR2 FYEKMQ (reference sequence). The CDR3 DNA sequence: TGTGCCAGCAGCTTCGGGCAGGGTGCGGATGAGCAGTTCTTC. It codes for CASSFGQGADEQFF.

The rearrangement links TRBV5-1 to TRBJ2-1; no firm D call. CDR3 length: 15 residues. CDR1 is SGHRS, CDR2 YFSETQ, per germline. Trimming stripped 4 bases from V and 0 bases from J, with 11 bases between. CDR3 sequence reads: CASSPAPSSYNEQFF. CDR3 DNA sequence: TGCGCCAGCAGCCCGGCCCCAAGCTCCTACAATGAGCAGTTCTTC.

The chain combines TRBV7-8 with TRBJ2-7; D possibly corresponds to TRBD1 (5 bases). The germline V gene encodes CDR1 SGHVS and CDR2 FQNEAQ. CDR3 length: 15 amino acids. V shed 2 bases and J shed 3 bases, with 14 bases lying between them. The CDR3 region is CASSLRGRVGYEQYF. The DNA of the CDR3 is TGTGCCAGCAGCTTAAGAGGCAGGGTGGGCTACGAGCAGTACTTC.

The chain couples TRBV6-6 to TRBJ2-2, with TRBD1 matching 8 bases. The CDR3 runs to 15 residues. Losses at the gene ends were 6 bases for V and 5 bases for J; bases not matched to a gene: 8. The germline V gene has CDR1 MNHNY and CDR2 SVGAGI (reference sequence). DNA of the CDR3: TGTGCCAGCAGCAATACAGGGGGAGGTACCGGGGAGCTGTTTTTT. Encoded protein: CASSNTGGGTGELFF.

The chain is built from TRBV13 and TRBJ1-3; a possible D gene is TRBD1 (5 bases). V was pared by 3 bases and J by 7 bases, with 13 bases between. CDR1 is PRHDT and CDR2 is FYEKMQ in the germline V gene (reference sequence). The CDR3 loop spans 14 amino acids. CDR3 amino acids: CASSLGTAGNTIYF. The CDR3 DNA is TGTGCCAGCAGCTTGGGGACGGCCGGGAACACCATATATTTT.

The chain carries TRBV9 and TRBJ1-2, with D perhaps TRBD1 (6 bases). Trimming shortened V by 0 bases and J by 5 bases, and 14 bases separated the two germline ends. The CDR3 spans 15 residues. The V gene's germline CDR1 is SGDLS and CDR2 YYNGEE. CDR3: CASSVAYQGRYGYTF. As DNA, the CDR3 is TGTGCCAGCAGCGTAGCGTATCAGGGGAGGTATGGCTACACCTTC.

This chain joins TRBV7-2 and TRBJ2-7; 7 positions agree with TRBD2. Per the germline V gene, CDR1 is SGHTA and CDR2 is FQGNSA. J lost 2 bases, V lost 2 bases, and 6 bases had no gene match. The CDR3 is 15 residues long. CDR3 sequence (DNA): TGTGCCAGCAGCTTACCGGGAGGTGGAACCTACGAGCAGTACTTC. Residues: CASSLPGGGTYEQYF.

The gene calls are TRBV5-3 and TRBJ2-7, with 9 nucleotides matching TRBD1. TRBV5-3 carries the ORF label, with uncertain function. The length of the CDR3 is 15 residues. The trim removed 4 bases at V and 3 bases at J, leaving 8 bases unmatched. For the CDR3, the DNA is TGTGCCAGAAGCAACAGACAGGGGGGAAACTACGAGCAGTACTTC. Protein sequence: CARSNRQGGNYEQYF.

Points on this clone: Sequence at one end of the junction differs from germline and may be a read error. The chain links TRBV7-9 to TRBJ2-7; 9 bases agree with TRBD2. The germline V gene encodes CDR1 SEHNR and CDR2 FQNEAQ (reference sequence). The CDR3 length is 14 residues. As DNA, the CDR3 is TGTGCCAGCATCCCCCTAATCGGCAGCGGGAGGAAGGACTTC. This codes for CASIPLIGSGRKDF. Looking up the rest from reference TRBV7-9 and TRBJ2-7 gives the full variable domain: DTGVSQNPRHKITKRGQNVTFRCDPISEHNRLYWYRQTLGQGPEFLTYFQNEAQLEKSRLLSDRFSAERPKGSFSTLEIQRTEQGDSAMYLCASIPLIGSGRKDFGPGTRLTVT.

The gene calls are TRBV6-5 and TRBJ2-3; D is unresolved. From germline, CDR1 is MNHEY and CDR2 SVGAGI. The CDR3 extends over 13 amino acids. V gave up 10 bases and J gave up 2 bases, with 13 bases separating them. The CDR3 protein is CATCSGFTDTQYF. CDR3 DNA: TGTGCCACCTGTAGTGGGTTCACAGATACGCAGTATTTT.